The clone carrying this T cell receptor beta chain showed up just a few times. Its antigen is undetermined. The data stem from a study of beta chain features in type 1 diabetes. Overall study context: Taken together, all samples contributed some 100 million examined sorted cells. Regarding the study as a whole: Type 1 diabetes patients had TCRB CDR3s that were shorter (moderately but significantly so) in all four CD4+ subsets. Still unanswered here is whether HLA type influences TCRB rearrangement. Cells that show high TCR expression could be over-represented by cDNA sequencing.

This CDR3 has 15 residues. V lost 1 base to trimming and J lost 5 bases, with 14 bases between them. Looked up from germline, CDR1 is SEHNR and CDR2 is FQNEAQ (reference sequence). The authors reverse transcribed all of the isolated RNA, so sequencing captured expressed TCRB transcripts. This table comes from immunoSEQ multiplex PCR, and its TCRdb copy is limited to in-frame clones, with some not included. The sample shows 600,000 to 700,000 clones, around 15% of them seen only once. Via the markers CD45RO/CCR7/CD25/CD127/CD95/CD27, stem cell-like memory, regulatory, central memory and naive CD4+ cells were sorted.

The V gene is TRBV7-9, the J gene TRBJ2-5; D is unclear. The source of this sequence is a man between 18 and 35 years old with type 1 diabetes. Specimen: naive CD4+ T cells from blood. The CDR3: CASSLVQPSVETQYF. The CDR3 nucleotides read TGTGCCAGCAGCTTAGTACAGCCCTCGGTGGAGACCCAGTACTTC.